A selection of T cell receptor beta chains follows, all from one sample in a study of control samples from healthy donors and cancer patients. TCRdb keeps only in-frame clones here, not all; method: immunoSEQ multiplex PCR. The data contain over 75,000 clones, 91% of them singletons. The sample comprised blood. Source of these receptors: a man aged 30-40 years in good health. Each CDR3 is given with its conserved first and last residue. The order of the fields is CDR3 protein, CDR3 DNA, CDR3 length, D gene, clone size, V gene, J gene. The D gene is left open where the match is weak. Clone size is shown for a subset of rows, as once, few, many or a class of expanded clone.

CDR3 protein: CASSQMTGGDAGELFF
CDR3 DNA: TGCGCCAGCAGCCAAATGACAGGGGGCGACGCCGGGGAGCTGTTTTTT
CDR3 length: 16
D gene: TRBD1
clone size: NA
V gene: TRBV4-3
J gene: TRBJ2-2

CDR3 protein: CATRTSGLGQPQHF
CDR3 DNA: TGTGCCACCAGGACCTCAGGGTTGGGTCAGCCCCAGCATTTT
CDR3 length: 14
D gene: NA
clone size: NA
V gene: TRBV15
J gene: TRBJ1-5

CDR3 protein: CASREGVNEKLFF
CDR3 DNA: TGTGCCTCCCGGGAGGGGGTTAATGAAAAACTGTTTTTT
CDR3 length: 13
D gene: NA
clone size: NA
V gene: TRBV5-4
J gene: TRBJ1-4

CDR3 protein: CASTWTGNEQFF
CDR3 DNA: TGTGCCAGCACGTGGACAGGCAATGAGCAGTTCTTC
CDR3 length: 12
D gene: TRBD1
clone size: NA
V gene: TRBV7-9
J gene: TRBJ2-1

CDR3 protein: CASSQVPNTEAFF
CDR3 DNA: TGTGCCAGCAGCCAAGTCCCCAACACTGAAGCTTTCTTT
CDR3 length: 13
D gene: NA
clone size: NA
V gene: TRBV14
J gene: TRBJ1-1

CDR3 protein: CASSSAPGIKNYGYTF
CDR3 DNA: TGTGCCAGCAGCTCCGCCCCCGGGATTAAGAACTATGGCTACACCTTC
CDR3 length: 16
D gene: NA
clone size: NA
V gene: TRBV7-9
J gene: TRBJ1-2

CDR3 protein: CASEGRGNQPQHF
CDR3 DNA: TGTGCCAGCGAGGGGAGGGGGAATCAGCCCCAGCATTTT
CDR3 length: 13
D gene: NA
clone size: NA
V gene: TRBV2
J gene: TRBJ1-5

CDR3 protein: CASSQTGGSEAFF
CDR3 DNA: TGTGCCAGCAGCCAAACAGGGGGCTCTGAAGCTTTCTTT
CDR3 length: 13
D gene: TRBD1
clone size: NA
V gene: TRBV3-1/TRBV3-2
J gene: TRBJ1-1

CDR3 protein: CARGPFPSEQYF
CDR3 DNA: TGTGCCCGGGGTCCCTTTCCCTCCGAGCAGTACTTC
CDR3 length: 12
D gene: NA
clone size: NA
V gene: TRBV2
J gene: TRBJ2-7

CDR3 protein: CAWTPEGQFNSPLHF
CDR3 DNA: TGTGCCTGGACGCCCGAGGGACAGTTTAATTCACCCCTCCACTTT
CDR3 length: 15
D gene: TRBD1
clone size: NA
V gene: TRBV30
J gene: TRBJ1-6

CDR3 protein: CASRATGLGFINYGYTF
CDR3 DNA: TGTGCCAGCAGGGCTACAGGGTTGGGTTTTATTAACTATGGCTACACCTTC
CDR3 length: 17
D gene: NA
clone size: NA
V gene: TRBV28
J gene: TRBJ1-2

CDR3 protein: CASSSGGTTEAFF
CDR3 DNA: TGTGCCAGCAGTTCGGGAGGAACCACTGAAGCTTTCTTT
CDR3 length: 13
D gene: NA
clone size: NA
V gene: TRBV7-3
J gene: TRBJ1-1

CDR3 protein: CASRGRLSSGNTIYF
CDR3 DNA: TGTGCCAGCAGGGGACGTTTGAGCTCTGGAAACACCATATATTTT
CDR3 length: 15
D gene: NA
clone size: once
V gene: TRBV7-9
J gene: TRBJ1-3

CDR3 protein: CASSLQGIFYGYTF
CDR3 DNA: TGTGCCAGCAGCTTACAAGGGATCTTCTATGGCTACACCTTC
CDR3 length: 14
D gene: NA
clone size: NA
V gene: TRBV5-4
J gene: TRBJ1-2

CDR3 protein: CASSLGQGVQNEQYF
CDR3 DNA: TGTGCCAGCAGCTTGGGACAGGGAGTGCAAAACGAGCAGTACTTC
CDR3 length: 15
D gene: TRBD1
clone size: NA
V gene: TRBV5-4
J gene: TRBJ2-7

CDR3 protein: CASSLEAGQGAYGYTF
CDR3 DNA: TGTGCCAGCAGCTTGGAGGCAGGCCAGGGGGCCTATGGCTACACCTTC
CDR3 length: 16
D gene: TRBD1
clone size: NA
V gene: TRBV7-2
J gene: TRBJ1-2

CDR3 protein: CASSGGTGPAYNEQFF
CDR3 DNA: TGTGCCAGCAGCGGCGGGACAGGGCCAGCCTACAATGAGCAGTTCTTC
CDR3 length: 16
D gene: TRBD1
clone size: NA
V gene: TRBV5-4
J gene: TRBJ2-1

CDR3 protein: CAWSLTGGRETQYF
CDR3 DNA: TGTGCCTGGAGTCTTACGGGGGGCCGGGAGACCCAGTACTTC
CDR3 length: 14
D gene: NA
clone size: NA
V gene: TRBV30
J gene: TRBJ2-5

CDR3 protein: CASSLGGTGHSGNTIYF
CDR3 DNA: TGTGCCAGCAGCTTGGGGGGGACAGGCCACTCTGGAAACACCATATATTTT
CDR3 length: 17
D gene: TRBD1
clone size: NA
V gene: TRBV5-6
J gene: TRBJ1-3

CDR3 protein: CASSIKPGNQPQHF
CDR3 DNA: TGTGCCAGTAGTATTAAGCCAGGCAATCAGCCCCAGCATTTT
CDR3 length: 14
D gene: NA
clone size: NA
V gene: TRBV19
J gene: TRBJ1-5

CDR3 protein: CASSPRGAGSSYNEQFF
CDR3 DNA: TGTGCCAGCAGCCCCAGGGGGGCAGGTAGCTCCTACAATGAGCAGTTCTTC
CDR3 length: 17
D gene: NA
clone size: once
V gene: TRBV7-9
J gene: TRBJ2-1

CDR3 protein: CASRPGGTANEKLFF
CDR3 DNA: TGTGCCAGCAGACCCGGGGGGACAGCTAATGAAAAACTGTTTTTT
CDR3 length: 15
D gene: TRBD1
clone size: NA
V gene: TRBV6-5
J gene: TRBJ1-4

CDR3 protein: CASSARGGLRPLHF
CDR3 DNA: TGTGCCAGTAGTGCCCGGGGGGGGCTTAGGCCCCTCCACTTT
CDR3 length: 14
D gene: NA
clone size: NA
V gene: TRBV19
J gene: TRBJ1-6

CDR3 protein: CASSTNRGSGNTIYF
CDR3 DNA: TGTGCCAGCAGCACTAATAGGGGGTCAGGAAACACCATATATTTT
CDR3 length: 15
D gene: NA
clone size: NA
V gene: TRBV9
J gene: TRBJ1-3

CDR3 protein: CASSQEGTQGNYGYTF
CDR3 DNA: TGTGCCAGCAGCCAAGAGGGGACACAGGGAAACTATGGCTACACCTTC
CDR3 length: 16
D gene: NA
clone size: NA
V gene: TRBV3-1/TRBV3-2
J gene: TRBJ1-2

CDR3 protein: CASSLRDLLGGEQFF
CDR3 DNA: TGTGCCAGCAGCTTGAGGGACCTCCTCGGCGGTGAGCAGTTCTTC
CDR3 length: 15
D gene: NA
clone size: NA
V gene: TRBV7-8
J gene: TRBJ2-1

CDR3 protein: CASSIDAAYNEQFF
CDR3 DNA: TGTGCCAGTAGTATTGACGCCGCCTACAATGAGCAGTTCTTC
CDR3 length: 14
D gene: NA
clone size: once
V gene: TRBV19
J gene: TRBJ2-1

CDR3 protein: CASKPPGANVLTF
CDR3 DNA: TGTGCCAGCAAACCTCCCGGGGCCAACGTCCTGACTTTC
CDR3 length: 13
D gene: NA
clone size: NA
V gene: TRBV5-6
J gene: TRBJ2-6

CDR3 protein: CASSYRSGPVETQYF
CDR3 DNA: TGTGCCAGCAGTTACCGTAGCGGACCGGTGGAGACCCAGTACTTC
CDR3 length: 15
D gene: NA
clone size: NA
V gene: TRBV6-5
J gene: TRBJ2-5

CDR3 protein: CASSQGTASRLGKLFF
CDR3 DNA: TGTGCCAGCAGCCAGGGGACAGCCAGCCGATTGGGAAAACTGTTTTTT
CDR3 length: 16
D gene: TRBD1
clone size: NA
V gene: TRBV3-1/TRBV3-2
J gene: TRBJ1-4

CDR3 protein: CASSFVASGTTSYNEQFF
CDR3 DNA: TGTGCCAGCAGCTTTGTGGCTAGCGGGACAACCTCCTACAATGAGCAGTTCTTC
CDR3 length: 18
D gene: TRBD2
clone size: NA
V gene: TRBV7-9
J gene: TRBJ2-1

CDR3 protein: CATEYRGSETQYF
CDR3 DNA: TGTGCCACCGAGTACAGGGGTAGCGAGACCCAGTACTTC
CDR3 length: 13
D gene: TRBD1
clone size: NA
V gene: TRBV6-5
J gene: TRBJ2-5

CDR3 protein: CAWSRQGRRGGYTF
CDR3 DNA: TGTGCCTGGAGCAGACAGGGGCGCCGGGGAGGCTACACCTTC
CDR3 length: 14
D gene: TRBD1
clone size: NA
V gene: TRBV30
J gene: TRBJ1-2

CDR3 protein: CASRAGWTGSDTQYF
CDR3 DNA: TGTGCCAGCAGGGCGGGTTGGACAGGGTCGGATACGCAGTATTTT
CDR3 length: 15
D gene: TRBD1
clone size: NA
V gene: TRBV2
J gene: TRBJ2-3

CDR3 protein: CASSLAQLADESYNEQFF
CDR3 DNA: TGTGCCAGCAGCTTAGCGCAGTTAGCGGACGAATCCTACAATGAGCAGTTCTTC
CDR3 length: 18
D gene: NA
clone size: NA
V gene: TRBV7-8
J gene: TRBJ2-1

CDR3 protein: CASSRQLNSPLHF
CDR3 DNA: TGCGCCAGCAGCCGACAGCTTAATTCACCCCTCCACTTT
CDR3 length: 13
D gene: NA
clone size: NA
V gene: TRBV4-1
J gene: TRBJ1-6

CDR3 protein: CASSQENRAGQHTDTQYF
CDR3 DNA: TGCGCCAGCAGCCAAGAGAACCGGGCGGGGCAACACACAGATACGCAGTATTTT
CDR3 length: 18
D gene: NA
clone size: NA
V gene: TRBV4-1
J gene: TRBJ2-3

CDR3 protein: CAWSGQGVVSAFF
CDR3 DNA: TGTGCCTGGAGCGGACAGGGGGTCGTCTCAGCTTTCTTT
CDR3 length: 13
D gene: TRBD1
clone size: NA
V gene: TRBV30
J gene: TRBJ1-1

CDR3 protein: CASSLRAEGNTIYF
CDR3 DNA: TGTGCCAGCAGCTTAAGGGCCGAAGGGAACACCATATATTTT
CDR3 length: 14
D gene: NA
clone size: NA
V gene: TRBV13
J gene: TRBJ1-3

CDR3 protein: CASSESGTTLSTDTQYF
CDR3 DNA: TGTGCCAGCAGTGAATCCGGGACTACCCTGAGCACAGATACGCAGTATTTT
CDR3 length: 17
D gene: TRBD2
clone size: NA
V gene: TRBV25-1
J gene: TRBJ2-3

CDR3 protein: CASSIQGAKETQYF
CDR3 DNA: TGTGCCAGCAGCATCCAGGGGGCTAAAGAGACCCAGTACTTC
CDR3 length: 14
D gene: TRBD1
clone size: NA
V gene: TRBV6-5
J gene: TRBJ2-5

CDR3 protein: CASSPEIASNQPQHF
CDR3 DNA: TGTGCCAGCAGTCCGGAGATCGCTAGCAATCAGCCCCAGCATTTT
CDR3 length: 15
D gene: NA
clone size: NA
V gene: TRBV2
J gene: TRBJ1-5

CDR3 protein: CASSPLAPGAEAFF
CDR3 DNA: TGTGCCAGCAGCCCGCTAGCCCCGGGCGCTGAAGCTTTCTTT
CDR3 length: 14
D gene: NA
clone size: NA
V gene: TRBV5-4
J gene: TRBJ1-1

CDR3 protein: CASSSPGQGARGYTF
CDR3 DNA: TGTGCCAGCAGTTCCCCGGGACAGGGGGCTCGGGGCTACACCTTC
CDR3 length: 15
D gene: TRBD1
clone size: NA
V gene: TRBV27
J gene: TRBJ1-2

CDR3 protein: CASQVRGKSYNEQFF
CDR3 DNA: TGTGCCAGCCAGGTCCGCGGGAAATCCTACAATGAGCAGTTCTTC
CDR3 length: 15
D gene: NA
clone size: NA
V gene: TRBV28
J gene: TRBJ2-1

CDR3 protein: CASSEVGTDNYGYTF
CDR3 DNA: TGTGCCAGCAGTGAAGTGGGGACAGATAACTATGGCTACACCTTC
CDR3 length: 15
D gene: TRBD1
clone size: NA
V gene: TRBV6-1
J gene: TRBJ1-2

CDR3 protein: CASSRTGSGANVLTF
CDR3 DNA: TGTGCCAGCAGCCGAACAGGGTCTGGGGCCAACGTCCTGACTTTC
CDR3 length: 15
D gene: NA
clone size: NA
V gene: TRBV7-3
J gene: TRBJ2-6

CDR3 protein: CASSYGRARSDTQYF
CDR3 DNA: TGTGCCAGCAGTTACGGCAGGGCAAGATCAGATACGCAGTATTTT
CDR3 length: 15
D gene: NA
clone size: NA
V gene: TRBV6-5
J gene: TRBJ2-3

CDR3 protein: CASSYRSSPLHF
CDR3 DNA: TGTGCCAGCAGTTACAGGAGTTCACCCCTCCACTTT
CDR3 length: 12
D gene: NA
clone size: NA
V gene: TRBV6-5
J gene: TRBJ1-6

CDR3 protein: CSVPGTSGTLQADTQYF
CDR3 DNA: TGCAGCGTTCCCGGGACTAGCGGCACACTCCAGGCAGATACGCAGTATTTT
CDR3 length: 17
D gene: TRBD2
clone size: NA
V gene: TRBV29-1
J gene: TRBJ2-3

CDR3 protein: CASSFGGGQETQYF
CDR3 DNA: TGCGCCAGCAGCTTTGGGGGGGGCCAAGAGACCCAGTACTTC
CDR3 length: 14
D gene: TRBD2
clone size: NA
V gene: TRBV5-1
J gene: TRBJ2-5

CDR3 protein: CASSPFLVTGETNEKLFF
CDR3 DNA: TGTGCCAGCTCACCATTTCTCGTGACGGGGGAGACTAATGAAAAACTGTTTTTT
CDR3 length: 18
D gene: NA
clone size: NA
V gene: TRBV18
J gene: TRBJ1-4

CDR3 protein: CASSKDSGSGANVLTF
CDR3 DNA: TGCGCCAGCAGCAAAGACTCTGGGTCTGGGGCCAACGTCCTGACTTTC
CDR3 length: 16
D gene: NA
clone size: few
V gene: TRBV5-1
J gene: TRBJ2-6

CDR3 protein: CASSLTRDRQETQYF
CDR3 DNA: TGTGCCAGCAGCCTAACCCGGGACAGGCAAGAGACCCAGTACTTC
CDR3 length: 15
D gene: TRBD1
clone size: once
V gene: TRBV7-2
J gene: TRBJ2-5

CDR3 protein: CASRKNYRDNQETQYF
CDR3 DNA: TGTGCCAGTAGGAAGAATTACCGGGACAACCAAGAGACCCAGTACTTC
CDR3 length: 16
D gene: NA
clone size: NA
V gene: TRBV19
J gene: TRBJ2-5

CDR3 protein: CASSRSTGGVHYGYTF
CDR3 DNA: TGTGCCAGCAGCCGATCCACTGGGGGGGTACACTATGGCTACACCTTC
CDR3 length: 16
D gene: NA
clone size: NA
V gene: TRBV11-3
J gene: TRBJ1-2

CDR3 protein: CASSLSSVRGGETQYF
CDR3 DNA: TGTGCCAGCAGTTTATCGAGTGTTAGGGGTGGGGAGACCCAGTACTTC
CDR3 length: 16
D gene: NA
clone size: NA
V gene: TRBV27
J gene: TRBJ2-5

CDR3 protein: CASSYSGLAGTYEQYF
CDR3 DNA: TGTGCCAGCAGTTACTCGGGACTAGCTGGTACCTACGAGCAGTACTTC
CDR3 length: 16
D gene: TRBD2
clone size: NA
V gene: TRBV6-6
J gene: TRBJ2-7